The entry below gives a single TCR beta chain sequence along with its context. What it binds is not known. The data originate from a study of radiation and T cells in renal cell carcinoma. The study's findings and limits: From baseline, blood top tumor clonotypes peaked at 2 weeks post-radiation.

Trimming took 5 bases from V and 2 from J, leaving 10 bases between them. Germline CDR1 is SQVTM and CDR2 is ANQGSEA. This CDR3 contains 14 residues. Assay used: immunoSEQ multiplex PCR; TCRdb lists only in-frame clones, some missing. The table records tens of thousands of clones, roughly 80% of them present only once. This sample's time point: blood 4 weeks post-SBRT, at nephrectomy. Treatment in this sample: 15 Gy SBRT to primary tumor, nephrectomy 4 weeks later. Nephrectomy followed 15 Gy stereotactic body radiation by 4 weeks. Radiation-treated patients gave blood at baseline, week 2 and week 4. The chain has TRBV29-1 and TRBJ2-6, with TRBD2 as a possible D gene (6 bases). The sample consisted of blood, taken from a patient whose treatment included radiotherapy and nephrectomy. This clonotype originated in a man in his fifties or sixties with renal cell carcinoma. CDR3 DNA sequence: TGCAGCGTTAAGTGGGAGGCTGGGGCCAACGTCCTGACTTTC. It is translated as CSVKWEAGANVLTF. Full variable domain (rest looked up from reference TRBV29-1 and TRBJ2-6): SAVISQKPSRDICQRGTSLTIQCQVDSQVTMMFWYRQQPGQSLTLIATANQGSEATYESGFVIDKFPISRPNLTFSTLTVSNMSPEDSSIYLCSVKWEAGANVLTFGAGSRLTVL.